The 20 T cell receptor beta chains given below trace back to one sample, sequenced in a study of blood T cell repertoires in COVID-19. Generated by immunoSEQ multiplex PCR, the TCRdb table keeps only in-frame clones and is missing some. Of 200,000 to 250,000 clones in the sample, 80% to 90% were seen once. The sequenced sample was peripheral blood. These TCRs come from a young man with active or convalescent COVID-19.

This rearrangement joins TRBV15 to TRBJ1-5; a possible D gene is TRBD1 (5 bases). V lost 5 bases, J lost 4 bases, and 18 bases lay in between. This CDR3 comprises 16 residues. CDR1 and CDR2 from the germline V gene are LNHNV and YYDKDF (reference sequence). CDR3 protein: CATSRIGDRGNQPQHF. The CDR3 DNA follows: TGTGCCACCAGCCGTATAGGGGATAGGGGAAATCAGCCCCAGCATTTT.

J is TRBJ1-1 and V is TRBV28; TRBD1 matches 12 bases. Germline V gene data show CDR1 as MDHEN and CDR2 as SYDVKM. The length of the CDR3 is 18 residues. The V segment lost 3 bases and the J segment 7 bases; nucleotides outside the gene matches: 15. This chain's CDR3 is CASSFGGGTGGPRGEAFF. Here the CDR3 DNA reads TGTGCCAGCAGTTTTGGAGGTGGGACAGGGGGCCCGAGGGGTGAAGCTTTCTTT. Full variable domain (missing parts from reference TRBV28 and TRBJ1-1): DVKVTQSSRYLVKRTGEKVFLECVQDMDHENMFWYRQDPGLGLRLIYFSYDVKMKEKGDIPEGYSVSREKKERFSLILESASTNQTSMYLCASSFGGGTGGPRGEAFFGQGTRLTVV.

This clone was counted between two and nine times. The V gene is TRBV27, the J gene TRBJ2-7; 10 nucleotides match TRBD1. This CDR3 contains 14 residues. Unmatched junction bases numbered 3, after V lost 6 bases and J lost 1 base. The V gene's germline CDR1 is MNHEY and CDR2 SMNVEV (reference sequence). CDR3 coding DNA: TGTGCCAGCAGGACAGGGGGCTCGTCCTACGAGCAGTACTTC. Translation: CASRTGGSSYEQYF.

This chain uses TRBV19 with TRBJ1-1, with 9 bases matching TRBD1. The CDR3 totals 15 residues. The ends lost 5 bases at V and 7 bases at J; junction bases unmatched: 11. The germline CDR1 and CDR2 sequences are LNHDA and SQIVND (reference sequence). This chain's CDR3 is CASSPRDRVRNEAFF. The CDR3 DNA is TGTGCCAGTAGTCCCAGGGACAGGGTAAGAAATGAAGCTTTCTTT.

The chain couples TRBV5-1 to TRBJ2-3; weak D call: TRBD2 (7 bases). CDR3 length equals 15 residues. Trimming removed 2 bases at V and 3 bases at J, with 13 bases between. Germline V gives CDR1 SGHRS, CDR2 YFSETQ. The CDR3 loop reads CASSLGRGGTDTQYF. DNA for the CDR3: TGCGCCAGCAGCTTAGGTAGGGGGGGAACAGATACGCAGTATTTT.

The chain links TRBV18 to TRBJ1-2; TRBD1 agrees at 8 bases. V was clipped by 3 bases and J by 6 bases; unmatched bases: 3. The CDR3 sequence is 13 residues long. From germline, CDR1 is KGHSH and CDR2 LQKENI. The CDR3 nucleotides read TGTGCCAGCTCACCGCAGGGGGCTAATGGCTACACCTTC. Translated, it gives CASSPQGANGYTF.

J is TRBJ2-3 and V is TRBV10-1; a weak D match, TRBD2 (6 bases). This CDR3 is 15 amino acids long. Germline-derived CDR1 and CDR2 are WNHNN and SYGVQD (reference sequence). The V end was cut by 4 bases, the J end by 7 bases, with 18 bases between. The CDR3 nucleotides are TGCGCCAGCAGTGGGGACTTTGCGGGGTCGAATACGCAGTATTTT. It is translated as CASSGDFAGSNTQYF.

The V and J genes are TRBV7-2 and TRBJ1-2, with TRBD1 as a possible D gene (6 bases). CDR3 length equals 13 residues. Trimming took off 3 bases at V and 3 bases at J, with 8 bases between the two ends. CDR1 and CDR2 from the germline V gene are SGHTA and FQGNSA. Here the CDR3 DNA reads TGTGCCAGCAGCTTCAGGGGCGACTATGGCTACACCTTC. This gives the protein CASSFRGDYGYTF.

The rearrangement links TRBV5-1 to TRBJ1-5; TRBD1 might be the D (5 bases). Germline V lookup: CDR1 SGHRS, CDR2 YFSETQ. The CDR3 has 13 amino acids. V lost 4 bases and J lost 7, with 12 bases in between. The CDR3 here is CASSQGERQPQHF. The CDR3 DNA reads as TGCGCCAGCAGCCAGGGTGAGAGGCAGCCCCAGCATTTT.

The chain's CDR3 is CASSQDWTGTEAFF. Written as DNA, the CDR3 is TGTGCCAGCAGCCAAGACTGGACAGGGACTGAAGCTTTCTTT. The rearrangement joins TRBV14 to TRBJ1-1, with 8 bases identical to TRBD1. Germline lookup yields CDR1 SGHDN and CDR2 FVKESK. After removal of 0 bases from V and 5 bases from J, the junction contained 2 bases not matched to a gene. This CDR3 contains 14 residues.

This clone was counted a single time. The identical CDR3 is also encoded by other nucleotide sequences in the sample. This chain uses TRBV5-1 with TRBJ1-5; a weak D match, TRBD1 (6 bases). CDR1 and CDR2 from the germline V gene are SGHRS and YFSETQ. This CDR3 is 14 amino acids long. Trimming cost V 4 bases and J 0 bases, with 8 bases left between them. The CDR3 DNA sequence: TGCGCCAGCAGCCCACAGGGTAGCAATCAGCCCCAGCATTTT. Its protein product is CASSPQGSNQPQHF.

The chain has TRBV5-1 and TRBJ2-4; no definite D call. Germline CDR1 SGHRS, CDR2 YFSETQ. The V gene lost 4 bases and the J gene lost 8 bases, with 13 bases spanning the gap. This CDR3 is 13 amino acids long. Here the CDR3 reads CASSLVPQDIQYF. CDR3 nucleotide sequence: TGCGCCAGCAGCCTCGTCCCCCAGGACATTCAGTACTTC.

The V and J genes are TRBV14 and TRBJ2-3; TRBD2 is a possible D gene (6 bases). CDR1 SGHDN and CDR2 FVKESK come from the germline V gene. Trimming cost V 5 bases and J 6 bases, with 12 bases left between them. The CDR3 totals 13 residues. The CDR3 DNA reads as TGTGCCAGCAGCTTGGGGGGAGTGGATACGCAGTATTTT. Translation gives CASSLGGVDTQYF. The complete variable domain, with remaining parts taken from reference TRBV14 and TRBJ2-3, reads EAGVTQFPSHSVIEKGQTVTLRCDPISGHDNLYWYRRVMGKEIKFLLHFVKESKQDESGMPNNRFLAERTGGTYSTLKVQPAELEDSGVYFCASSLGGVDTQYFGPGTRLTVL.

This clone showed up just once. The gene calls are TRBV28 and TRBJ2-7; TRBD2 agrees at 7 bases. V lost 7 bases and J lost 2; bases outside the gene matches: 11. Germline loops: CDR1 MDHEN, CDR2 SYDVKM. The CDR3 runs to 15 residues. The CDR3 sequence is CASNLGGGRTYEQYF. For the CDR3, the DNA is TGTGCCAGCAATCTGGGGGGGGGTCGCACCTACGAGCAGTACTTC.

The chain uses TRBV19 and TRBJ1-2; D call uncertain. Trimming cost V 3 bases and J 4 bases, with 15 bases left between them. Germline V gene data show CDR1 as LNHDA and CDR2 as SQIVND (reference sequence). The CDR3 runs to 15 residues. The CDR3 loop is CASSITIGGVYGYTF. The CDR3 coding sequence is TGTGCCAGTAGTATCACCATTGGAGGAGTCTATGGCTACACCTTC.

The chain carries TRBV5-4 and TRBJ2-7; D perhaps matches TRBD2 (6 bases). The ends were cut back, 4 bases at V and 9 bases at J, with 14 bases in the middle. Germline-derived CDR1 and CDR2 are SGHNT and YYREEE (reference sequence). There are 12 residues in the CDR3. The CDR3 sequence: CASSGGSGRQYF. DNA of the CDR3: TGTGCCAGCAGCGGGGGGTCTGGTCGGCAGTACTTC.

This chain joins TRBV2 and TRBJ1-5; 9 nucleotides line up with TRBD1. CDR1 and CDR2 (germline): SNHLY, FYNNEI. The junction had 7 bases not matched to a gene; V was cut back by 7 bases and J by 3 bases. The CDR3 extends over 15 amino acids. CDR3 DNA sequence: TGTGCCAGCATCGGAACAGGGGGCGCCAATCAGCCCCAGCATTTT. Translating it yields CASIGTGGANQPQHF. Combining the CDR3 with reference TRBV2 and TRBJ1-5 gives the whole variable domain EPEVTQTPSHQVTQMGQEVILRCVPISNHLYFYWYRQILGQKVEFLVSFYNNEISEKSEIFDDQFSVERPDGSNFTLKIRSTKLEDSAMYFCASIGTGGANQPQHFGDGTRLSIL.

In nucleotides, the CDR3 is TGCGCCAGCAGCTTGACCCTAGCGGGGGTGCTGAGTGAGCAGTTCTTC. This gives the protein CASSLTLAGVLSEQFF. The rearrangement uses TRBV5-1 and TRBJ2-1; TRBD2 matches at 10 bases. V gave up 1 base and J gave up 9 bases; unmatched junction bases: 10. This CDR3 has 16 residues. Per germline, CDR1 SGHRS and CDR2 YFSETQ.

This chain connects TRBV7-9 to TRBJ1-2, with no clear D. CDR3 length: 14 residues. Germline-derived CDR1 and CDR2 are SEHNR and FQNEAQ (reference sequence). Trimming took off 0 bases at V and 8 bases at J, with 13 bases between the two ends. CDR3 sequence (DNA): TGTGCCAGCAGCTTAGCTGAGGGTGGAGGAGGCTACACCTTC. It specifies CASSLAEGGGGYTF.

This clone was picked up a small number of times. The gene calls are TRBV7-2 and TRBJ2-5, with a tentative D call TRBD2 (6 bases). V gave up 5 bases and J gave up 10 bases, with 11 bases separating them. The CDR3 is 11 residues long. CDR1 is SGHTA, CDR2 FQGNSA, per germline. The CDR3 spells CASSQTRNQYF. CDR3 DNA: TGTGCCAGCAGCCAGACTAGAAACCAGTACTTC.